A selection of T cell receptor beta chains follows, all from one sample in a study of blood T cell repertoires in COVID-19. Assay used: immunoSEQ multiplex PCR; TCRdb lists only in-frame clones, some missing. The sample holds roughly 240,000 clones, roughly four fifths seen once. Sequencing input: peripheral blood. Source of these receptors: a woman at least 80 years old with acute or convalescent COVID-19. CDR3s include the opening cysteine and the closing phenylalanine or tryptophan. A D gene is named only where the DNA matches it firmly. Size is omitted from some rows. Given values are once, few, many or a class for expanded clones.

V gene: TRBV23-1
CDR3 length: 16
J gene: TRBJ2-1
clone size: -
D gene: -
CDR3 protein: CASSQSAGGPYNEQFF
CDR3 DNA: TGCGCCAGCAGTCAATCGGCCGGGGGACCATACAATGAGCAGTTCTTC

V gene: TRBV11-1
CDR3 length: 15
J gene: TRBJ2-7
clone size: -
D gene: TRBD1
CDR3 protein: CASSTGQGRSYEQYF
CDR3 DNA: TGTGCCAGCAGCACGGGACAGGGTCGGTCCTACGAGCAGTACTTC

V gene: TRBV30
CDR3 length: 14
J gene: TRBJ1-5
clone size: -
D gene: -
CDR3 protein: CAWSETGGNQPQHF
CDR3 DNA: TGTGCCTGGAGTGAGACAGGAGGCAATCAGCCCCAGCATTTT

V gene: TRBV30
CDR3 length: 16
J gene: TRBJ1-6
clone size: -
D gene: -
CDR3 protein: CAWSKGASSYNSPLHF
CDR3 DNA: TGTGCCTGGAGTAAAGGGGCGAGCTCCTATAATTCACCCCTCCACTTT

V gene: TRBV6-5
CDR3 length: 15
J gene: TRBJ1-1
clone size: -
D gene: TRBD1
CDR3 protein: CASSPQTGSNTEAFF
CDR3 DNA: TGTGCCAGCAGTCCTCAGACAGGGTCGAACACTGAAGCTTTCTTT

V gene: TRBV28
CDR3 length: 12
J gene: TRBJ2-2
clone size: -
D gene: TRBD2
CDR3 protein: CASRLLAEELFF
CDR3 DNA: TGTGCCAGCAGATTACTAGCGGAGGAGCTGTTTTTT

V gene: TRBV7-9
CDR3 length: 13
J gene: TRBJ2-7
clone size: -
D gene: TRBD1
CDR3 protein: CASSHDRGYEQYF
CDR3 DNA: TGTGCCAGCAGCCACGACAGGGGGTACGAGCAGTACTTC

V gene: TRBV28
CDR3 length: 15
J gene: TRBJ2-7
clone size: -
D gene: TRBD2
CDR3 protein: CASSPGTSGPYEQYF
CDR3 DNA: TGTGCCAGCAGCCCCGGGACTAGCGGACCCTACGAGCAGTACTTC

V gene: TRBV5-1
CDR3 length: 15
J gene: TRBJ2-3
clone size: -
D gene: -
CDR3 protein: CASETGTTFTDTQYF
CDR3 DNA: TGCGCCAGCGAAACAGGGACGACATTCACAGATACGCAGTATTTT

V gene: TRBV3-1/TRBV3-2
CDR3 length: 13
J gene: TRBJ2-3
clone size: -
D gene: TRBD2
CDR3 protein: CASSQDLGGAQYF
CDR3 DNA: TGTGCCAGCAGCCAAGATCTTGGGGGGGCGCAGTATTTT

V gene: TRBV5-1
CDR3 length: 17
J gene: TRBJ2-1
clone size: -
D gene: TRBD1
CDR3 protein: CASSLVGGATYADEQFF
CDR3 DNA: TGCGCCAGCAGCTTGGTAGGGGGCGCCACATATGCCGATGAGCAGTTCTTC

V gene: TRBV7-2
CDR3 length: 15
J gene: TRBJ1-5
clone size: -
D gene: -
CDR3 protein: CASSLAVTEHQPQHF
CDR3 DNA: TGTGCCAGCAGCTTAGCGGTGACAGAGCATCAGCCCCAGCATTTT

V gene: TRBV19
CDR3 length: 17
J gene: TRBJ1-5
clone size: -
D gene: TRBD1
CDR3 protein: CASSRGWGTESNQPQHF
CDR3 DNA: TGTGCCAGTAGTCGGGGATGGGGGACAGAAAGCAATCAGCCCCAGCATTTT

V gene: TRBV19
CDR3 length: 12
J gene: TRBJ2-1
clone size: -
D gene: -
CDR3 protein: CASSIGSSPQFF
CDR3 DNA: TGTGCCAGTAGTATAGGAAGCTCTCCCCAGTTCTTC

V gene: TRBV5-1
CDR3 length: 15
J gene: TRBJ2-1
clone size: -
D gene: TRBD2
CDR3 protein: CASSLVAGAGGEQFF
CDR3 DNA: TGCGCCAGCAGCTTGGTAGCGGGGGCTGGAGGTGAGCAGTTCTTC

V gene: TRBV7-3
CDR3 length: 14
J gene: TRBJ2-1
clone size: once
D gene: TRBD2
CDR3 protein: CASSKSGGATEQFF
CDR3 DNA: TGTGCCAGCAGCAAAAGCGGGGGGGCCACTGAGCAGTTCTTC

V gene: TRBV6-5
CDR3 length: 15
J gene: TRBJ2-5
clone size: -
D gene: -
CDR3 protein: CASWRRDAGQETQYF
CDR3 DNA: TGTGCCAGCTGGAGGCGGGACGCAGGACAAGAGACCCAGTACTTC

V gene: TRBV7-2
CDR3 length: 16
J gene: TRBJ1-1
clone size: -
D gene: -
CDR3 protein: CASSLVPLTRNTEAFF
CDR3 DNA: TGTGCCAGCAGCTTAGTCCCTCTTACTCGGAACACTGAAGCTTTCTTT

V gene: TRBV28
CDR3 length: 16
J gene: TRBJ1-6
clone size: few
D gene: -
CDR3 protein: CASSGLTGPYNSPLHF
CDR3 DNA: TGTGCCAGCAGTGGCCTGACAGGCCCCTATAATTCACCCCTCCACTTT

V gene: TRBV7-8
CDR3 length: 17
J gene: TRBJ2-3
clone size: -
D gene: -
CDR3 protein: CASSLNTQATGTDTQYF
CDR3 DNA: TGTGCCAGCAGCTTAAACACGCAGGCTACGGGCACAGATACGCAGTATTTT

V gene: TRBV28
CDR3 length: 14
J gene: TRBJ1-4
clone size: -
D gene: -
CDR3 protein: CASSSGQLREKLFF
CDR3 DNA: TGTGCCAGCAGTTCAGGGCAGTTGCGCGAAAAACTGTTTTTT

V gene: TRBV2
CDR3 length: 11
J gene: TRBJ2-5
clone size: -
D gene: -
CDR3 protein: CASTRRETQYF
CDR3 DNA: TGTGCCAGCACTAGGCGCGAGACCCAGTACTTC

V gene: TRBV18
CDR3 length: 15
J gene: TRBJ1-2
clone size: -
D gene: TRBD1
CDR3 protein: CASSPVQGEGGGYTF
CDR3 DNA: TGTGCCAGCTCACCAGTACAGGGGGAAGGAGGTGGCTACACCTTC

V gene: TRBV5-1
CDR3 length: 14
J gene: TRBJ2-7
clone size: -
D gene: TRBD2
CDR3 protein: CASSYGAGGYEQYF
CDR3 DNA: TGCGCCAGCAGCTACGGAGCGGGGGGCTACGAGCAGTACTTC

V gene: TRBV4-2
CDR3 length: 19
J gene: TRBJ2-6
clone size: -
D gene: TRBD1
CDR3 protein: CASSQNTGTGAPGANVLTF
CDR3 DNA: TGTGCCAGCAGCCAGAACACCGGGACAGGGGCCCCTGGGGCCAACGTCCTGACTTTC

V gene: TRBV11-3
CDR3 length: 17
J gene: TRBJ2-1
clone size: -
D gene: TRBD2
CDR3 protein: CASSLGPLAGTGGGQFF
CDR3 DNA: TGTGCCAGCAGCTTAGGCCCACTAGCGGGGACGGGCGGTGGGCAGTTCTTC

V gene: TRBV7-2
CDR3 length: 18
J gene: TRBJ1-2
clone size: -
D gene: TRBD1
CDR3 protein: CASSKTGTGWEFGYGYTF
CDR3 DNA: TGTGCCAGCAGCAAAACCGGGACAGGGTGGGAATTTGGCTATGGCTACACCTTC

V gene: TRBV18
CDR3 length: 15
J gene: TRBJ1-1
clone size: -
D gene: TRBD1
CDR3 protein: CASSPDRNMNTEAFF
CDR3 DNA: TGTGCCAGCTCACCGGACAGGAACATGAACACTGAAGCTTTCTTT

V gene: TRBV5-6
CDR3 length: 15
J gene: TRBJ2-2
clone size: -
D gene: -
CDR3 protein: CASSLGGTHTGELFF
CDR3 DNA: TGTGCCAGCAGCTTGGGGGGGACTCACACCGGGGAGCTGTTTTTT

V gene: TRBV30
CDR3 length: 14
J gene: TRBJ1-2
clone size: few
D gene: TRBD1
CDR3 protein: CAWRKTGAVDGYTF
CDR3 DNA: TGTGCCTGGAGAAAAACAGGGGCGGTGGATGGCTACACCTTC

V gene: TRBV5-1
CDR3 length: 15
J gene: TRBJ1-1
clone size: -
D gene: TRBD1
CDR3 protein: CASSLEPTGETEAFF
CDR3 DNA: TGCGCCAGCAGCTTGGAGCCAACAGGGGAAACTGAAGCTTTCTTT